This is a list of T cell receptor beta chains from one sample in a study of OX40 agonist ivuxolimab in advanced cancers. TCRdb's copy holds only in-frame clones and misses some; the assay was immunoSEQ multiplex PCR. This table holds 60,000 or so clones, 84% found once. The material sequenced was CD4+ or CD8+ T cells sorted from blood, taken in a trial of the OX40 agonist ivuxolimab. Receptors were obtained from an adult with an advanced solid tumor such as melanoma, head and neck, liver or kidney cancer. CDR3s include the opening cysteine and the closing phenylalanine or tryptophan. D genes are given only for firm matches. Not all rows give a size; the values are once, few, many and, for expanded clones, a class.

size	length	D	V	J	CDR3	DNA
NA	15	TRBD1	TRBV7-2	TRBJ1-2	CASSQGTGANYGYTF	TGTGCCAGCAGCCAGGGGACAGGTGCCAACTATGGCTACACCTTC
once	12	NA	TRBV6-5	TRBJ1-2	CASSYSGDGYTF	TGTGCCAGCAGTTACTCAGGGGATGGCTACACCTTC
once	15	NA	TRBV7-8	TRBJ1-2	CASSLELGYSYGYTF	TGTGCCAGCAGCTTAGAACTGGGGTACTCTTATGGCTACACCTTC
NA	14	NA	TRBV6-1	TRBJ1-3	CASGGGGSGNTIYF	TGTGCCAGCGGAGGCGGGGGCTCTGGAAACACCATATATTTT
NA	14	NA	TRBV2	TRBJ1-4	CASREQEWSEKLFF	TGTGCCAGCAGGGAACAGGAATGGAGTGAAAAACTGTTTTTT
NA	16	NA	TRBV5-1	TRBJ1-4	CASSLTDPTTNEKLFF	TGCGCCAGCAGCCTCACGGACCCTACAACTAATGAAAAACTGTTTTTT
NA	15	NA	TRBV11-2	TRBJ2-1	CASSSDGRSYNEQFF	TGTGCCAGCAGCTCGGACGGGAGATCCTACAATGAGCAGTTCTTC
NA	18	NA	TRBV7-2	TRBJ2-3	CASSLTVLSPTSTDTQYF	TGTGCCAGCAGCTTAACAGTTCTATCCCCGACTAGCACAGATACGCAGTATTTT
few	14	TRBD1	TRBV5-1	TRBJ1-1	CASSSGQGVGEAFF	TGCGCCAGCAGCTCGGGACAGGGGGTAGGGGAAGCTTTCTTT
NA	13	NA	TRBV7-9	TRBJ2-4	CASSLSRDIIQYF	TGTGCCAGCAGCTTAAGTCGGGACATCATTCAGTACTTC
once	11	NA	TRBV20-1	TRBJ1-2	CSASGGPGYTF	TGCAGTGCTAGTGGGGGGCCGGGCTACACCTTC
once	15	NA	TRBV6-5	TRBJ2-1	CATLGAKSSYNEQFF	TGTGCCACCCTTGGGGCCAAAAGCTCCTACAATGAGCAGTTCTTC
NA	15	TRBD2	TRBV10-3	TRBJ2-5	CAISRGGPEGETQYF	TGTGCCATCAGTCGCGGGGGGCCGGAGGGAGAGACCCAGTACTTC
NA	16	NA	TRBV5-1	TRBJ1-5	CASSLPQGTADQPQHF	TGCGCCAGCAGCTTACCACAGGGTACAGCAGATCAGCCCCAGCATTTT
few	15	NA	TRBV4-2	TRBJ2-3	CASSQTLFSTDTQYF	TGTGCCAGCAGCCAAACCTTGTTTAGCACAGATACGCAGTATTTT
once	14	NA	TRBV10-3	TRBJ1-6	CASLQGFGNSPLHF	TGTGCCAGTCTACAGGGCTTTGGTAATTCACCCCTCCACTTT
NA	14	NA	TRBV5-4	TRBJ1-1	CASSLDGGITEAFF	TGTGCCAGCAGCTTGGATGGGGGAATAACTGAAGCTTTCTTT
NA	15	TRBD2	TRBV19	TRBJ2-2	CASSPGLAGTGELFF	TGTGCCAGTAGCCCGGGACTAGCGGGCACCGGGGAGCTGTTTTTT
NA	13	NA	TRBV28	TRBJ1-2	CAITPPGAGGYTF	TGTGCCATCACGCCGCCGGGGGCGGGGGGCTACACCTTC
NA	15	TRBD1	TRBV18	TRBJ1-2	CASSPSLDRGSGYTF	TGTGCCAGCTCACCAAGCCTTGACAGGGGGTCTGGCTACACCTTC
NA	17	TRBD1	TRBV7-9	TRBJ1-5	CASSPDRGSGGNQPQHF	TGTGCCAGCAGCCCGGACAGGGGGAGTGGGGGCAATCAGCCCCAGCATTTT
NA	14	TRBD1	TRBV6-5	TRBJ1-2	CASSPQGEAYGYTF	TGTGCCAGCAGTCCACAGGGGGAAGCCTATGGCTACACCTTC
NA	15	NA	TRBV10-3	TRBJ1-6	CAISERDSYNSPLHF	TGTGCCATCAGTGAGCGGGATTCCTATAATTCACCCCTCCACTTT
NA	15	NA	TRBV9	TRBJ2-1	CASRVGLLDSYEQFF	TGTGCCAGCAGAGTGGGACTTCTCGACTCCTATGAGCAGTTCTTC
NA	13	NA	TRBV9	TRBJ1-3	CASSENSRNTIYF	TGTGCCAGCAGCGAAAATAGCCGAAACACCATATATTTT
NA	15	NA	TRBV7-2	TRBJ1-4	CASSFEGFANEKLFF	TGTGCCAGCAGCTTCGAGGGGTTTGCTAATGAAAAACTGTTTTTT